This T cell receptor beta chain was found in a study of brain T cells in children with intractable seizures. Profiled with immunoSEQ multiplex PCR; TCRdb holds only in-frame clones, not every one. The sample carries 75,000 to 80,000 clones, around 93% recorded once. A remark on this clone: Its antigen is not known.

Whole-study results and caveats: Pre-surgery blood may have been undersampled, hiding some clones.

Only cases whose brain tissue showed the highest T cell transcript signatures were sequenced. The ends were cut back, 5 bases at V and 4 bases at J, with 15 bases in the middle. Germline values: CDR1 SGHNT, CDR2 YENEEA. CDR3 size: 15 residues. The sequence came from a boy in the first two years of life with tuberous sclerosis and intractable seizures. Sequenced material: peripheral blood, taken at surgery. The V call is TRBV11-3, the J call TRBJ2-1; D remains unclear. The DNA of the CDR3 is TGTGCCAGCAGCCAACGAACGGACCTATACAATGAGCAGTTCTTC. This codes for CASSQRTDLYNEQFF.